This T cell receptor (beta chain) is drawn from a study of blood T cell repertoires in COVID-19. Libraries were prepared by immunoSEQ multiplex PCR; TCRdb keeps only in-frame clonotypes and omits some of them. The table lists some 150,000 clones, approximately 80% of them singletons. CDR3 length equals 13 residues. Per germline, CDR1 SGHDN and CDR2 FVKESK. V gave up 1 base and J gave up 7 bases; unmatched junction bases: 2. Sequencing was done on a sample of PBMCs or T cells enriched from blood (not recorded which). The chain carries TRBV14 and TRBJ1-2, with 8 bases lining up with TRBD1. This clonotype originated in a man aged 50-59 years who had recovered from COVID-19. CDR3 protein: CASSQATGVGYTF. DNA of the CDR3: TGTGCCAGCAGCCAAGCGACAGGGGTTGGCTACACCTTC.